The 9 T cell receptor beta chains below all came from one sample that was sequenced in a study of blood T cell repertoires in COVID-19. Sequencing used immunoSEQ multiplex PCR; TCRdb keeps in-frame clones, though not all of them. This table holds some 320,000 clones, over 90% found once. The specimen sequenced was PBMCs or T cells enriched from blood (not recorded which). The receptor source for this set is a young woman who had been exposed to COVID-19.

The chain uses TRBV12-5 and TRBJ2-5; D is perhaps TRBD2 (5 bases). V lost 2 bases, J lost 3 bases, and 7 bases lay in between. The germline gives CDR1 LGHNT, CDR2 FRNRAP. The CDR3 covers 13 residues. The CDR3 sequence: CASGLKGEETQYF. The CDR3 DNA reads TGTGCTAGTGGTTTGAAGGGAGAAGAGACCCAGTACTTC.

The gene calls are TRBV15 and TRBJ1-5; TRBD1 matches 8 bases. Germline V lookup: CDR1 LNHNV, CDR2 YYDKDF (reference sequence). The CDR3 loop spans 15 amino acids. Unmatched junction bases numbered 2, after V lost 1 base and J lost 3 bases. CDR3 sequence (DNA): TGTGCCACCAGCAGAGGGGACAGGTTCAATCAGCCCCAGCATTTT. Residues: CATSRGDRFNQPQHF.

The genes are TRBV3-1 (or the pseudogene TRBV3-2) and TRBJ2-1; 7 bases match TRBD2. The germline CDR1 and CDR2 sequences are LGHDT and YNNKEL (reference sequence). The CDR3 is 15 amino acids. V shed 4 bases and J 0 bases; nucleotides not matched to a gene: 3. CDR3 region: CASSLRGDSYNEQFF. The CDR3 coding sequence is TGTGCCAGCAGCCTTCGGGGGGACTCCTACAATGAGCAGTTCTTC.

This chain joins TRBV7-9 and TRBJ2-5; 7 bases line up with TRBD1. From germline, CDR1 is SEHNR and CDR2 FQNEAQ (reference sequence). The V gene end was trimmed by 3 bases and the J gene end by 0 bases; junction bases not matched to a gene: 7. The CDR3 covers 16 residues. DNA of the CDR3: TGTGCCAGCAGCTTTGGGGACAGAGGGGACCAAGAGACCCAGTACTTC. Translation gives CASSFGDRGDQETQYF.

The rearrangement links TRBV28 to TRBJ1-5; 7 positions match TRBD1. The germline CDR1 and CDR2 sequences are MDHEN and SYDVKM. The V segment lost 6 bases and the J segment 3 bases; nucleotides outside the gene matches: 11. CDR3 length: 16 residues. The CDR3 DNA sequence: TGTGCCAGCAGGACACCCGCGGGACAGCTCAATCAGCCCCAGCATTTT. Amino acids: CASRTPAGQLNQPQHF.

The genes are TRBV5-6 and TRBJ1-1; the match to TRBD1 covers 7 bases. V was pared by 3 bases and J by 4 bases, with 12 bases of the junction left unmatched. The CDR3 covers 16 residues. Germline V lookup: CDR1 SGHDT, CDR2 YYEEEE. DNA of the CDR3: TGTGCCAGCAGCTACCGACAGGGTGTTGGCGGCACTGAAGCTTTCTTT. Residues: CASSYRQGVGGTEAFF.

This clone appeared a few times. The rearrangement links TRBV19 to TRBJ1-2; no clear D. The CDR3 covers 12 residues. Germline V lookup: CDR1 LNHDA, CDR2 SQIVND (reference sequence). V was shortened by 3 bases and J by 5 bases, with 7 bases between the two germline ends. The CDR3 region is CASSIPRYGYTF. CDR3 DNA sequence: TGTGCCAGTAGTATCCCCAGATATGGCTACACCTTC. Based on the CDR3 plus reference TRBV19 and TRBJ1-2, the full variable domain is DGGITQSPKYLFRKEGQNVTLSCEQNLNHDAMYWYRQDPGQGLRLIYYSQIVNDFQKGDIAEGYSVSREKKESFPLTVTSAQKNPTAFYLCASSIPRYGYTFGSGTRLTVV.

The chain employs TRBV9 and TRBJ1-2; D remains unclear. The V end lost 4 bases, the J end lost 8 bases, and 21 bases lay between the germline ends. There are 15 residues in the CDR3. Germline lookup yields CDR1 SGDLS and CDR2 YYNGEE. The DNA of the CDR3 is TGTGCCAGCAGCTTGATAGACACGCTCTCGAGAGGCTACACCTTC. Its translation is CASSLIDTLSRGYTF.

The genes are TRBV9 and TRBJ1-2; tentatively, D is TRBD1 (6 bases). V was cut by 4 bases and J by 4 bases, with 17 bases left in between. The CDR3 consists of 15 residues. Germline assignment: CDR1 SGDLS and CDR2 YYNGEE. DNA for the CDR3: TGTGCCAGCAGCCGCGCAATACAGGGTGTCTATGGCTACACCTTC. Translated, it gives CASSRAIQGVYGYTF.